What follows is one T cell receptor (beta chain) and its context. Its antigen is unknown. With 60 Vbeta and 13 Jbeta primers, the PCR was carried out. Repertoires were generated with immunoSEQ multiplex PCR, while TCRdb's copy carries only in-frame clones and drops some. The sample yields some 110,000 clones, about 74% seen once. This CDR3 is built from 16 residues. V was pared by 6 bases and J by 0 bases, with 7 bases of the junction left unmatched. Germline values: CDR1 WSHSY, CDR2 SAAADI. These data originate in a study of cytomegalovirus exposure and HLA in healthy donors. Study conclusions and caveats: TCR beta sequences numbering under 20,000 were associated with HLA alleles at 0.05 false discovery rate in a later analysis. Analysis was carried out at a later point, and it linked a missense DCLRE1C variant to TCR beta V- and J-gene trimming. The sole available immune exposure information was CMV serostatus. Reported results showed that the classifier diagnosed cytomegalovirus status with high specificity and sensitivity.

The TCR comes from a man aged 25-45 years in good health and CMV-seropositive. The sample taken for sequencing was PBMCs. The chain uses TRBV10-2 and TRBJ2-1, with 8 bases aligning to TRBD1. The CDR3 is CASSDSGTGSYNEQFF. CDR3 coding DNA: TGCGCCAGCAGCGACTCCGGGACAGGCTCCTACAATGAGCAGTTCTTC.